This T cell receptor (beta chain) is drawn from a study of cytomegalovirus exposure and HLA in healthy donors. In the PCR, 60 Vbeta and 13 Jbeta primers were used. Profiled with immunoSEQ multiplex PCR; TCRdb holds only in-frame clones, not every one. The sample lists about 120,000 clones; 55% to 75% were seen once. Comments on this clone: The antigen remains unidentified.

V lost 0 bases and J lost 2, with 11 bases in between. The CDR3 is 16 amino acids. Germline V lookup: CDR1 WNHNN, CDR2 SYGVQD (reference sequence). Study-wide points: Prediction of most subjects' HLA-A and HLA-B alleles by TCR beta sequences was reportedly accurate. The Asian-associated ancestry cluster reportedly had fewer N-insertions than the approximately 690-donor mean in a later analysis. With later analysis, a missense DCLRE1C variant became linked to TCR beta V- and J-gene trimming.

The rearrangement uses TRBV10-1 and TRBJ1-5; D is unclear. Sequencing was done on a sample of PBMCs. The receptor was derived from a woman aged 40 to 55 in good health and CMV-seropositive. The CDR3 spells CASSESRKSGNQPQHF. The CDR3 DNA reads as TGCGCCAGCAGTGAGTCGAGGAAATCGGGCAATCAGCCCCAGCATTTT.